Listed below are T cell receptor beta chains from one sample, sequenced in a study of beta chain features in type 1 diabetes. Clones were sequenced by immunoSEQ multiplex PCR, and TCRdb holds only the in-frame ones, with some missing. The sample holds 95,000 to 110,000 clones, under 30% seen once. Sample: central memory CD4+ T cells from blood. The receptors shown here come from a woman aged 18-30 years with type 1 diabetes. Each CDR3 is given with its conserved first and last residue. Each record gives: D gene, V gene, clone size, J gene, CDR3 length, CDR3 DNA, CDR3 protein. D genes are given only for firm matches. For some rows the clone size is stated as once, few or many, or as a class when expanded; others skip it.

d_gene: TRBD1; v_gene: TRBV29-1; abundance: -; j_gene: TRBJ1-4; len: 17; CDR3nt: TGCAGCGTTCCTCCCGACCGTGGACAGGAATATAATGAAAAACTGTTTTTT; CDR3aa: CSVPPDRGQEYNEKLFF
d_gene: TRBD2; v_gene: TRBV29-1; abundance: few; j_gene: TRBJ2-7; len: 12; CDR3nt: TGCAGTCCTACTTGGGGGGGAGTGGAGCAGTACTTC; CDR3aa: CSPTWGGVEQYF
d_gene: -; v_gene: TRBV25-1; abundance: -; j_gene: TRBJ2-3; len: 14; CDR3nt: TGTGCCAGCAGTGATTCGGGGAGCGCAGATACGCAGTATTTT; CDR3aa: CASSDSGSADTQYF
d_gene: -; v_gene: TRBV11-3; abundance: few; j_gene: TRBJ2-1; len: 13; CDR3nt: TGTGCCAGCAGCCCCCGGACTGGCAATGAGCAGTTCTTC; CDR3aa: CASSPRTGNEQFF
d_gene: TRBD2; v_gene: TRBV7-9; abundance: -; j_gene: TRBJ2-1; len: 15; CDR3nt: TGTGCCAGCAGCTCGAGCGGGAGTAGGTACAATGAGCAGTTCTTC; CDR3aa: CASSSSGSRYNEQFF
d_gene: TRBD2; v_gene: TRBV6-5; abundance: few; j_gene: TRBJ2-1; len: 15; CDR3nt: TGTGCCAGCAGTTACAGGCCTAGCGGGAGCGGTGAGCAGTTCTTC; CDR3aa: CASSYRPSGSGEQFF
d_gene: -; v_gene: TRBV19; abundance: -; j_gene: TRBJ1-4; len: 14; CDR3nt: TGTGCCAGCCGAACTCAGGGGTCGAGTGAAAAACTGTTTTTT; CDR3aa: CASRTQGSSEKLFF
d_gene: -; v_gene: TRBV9; abundance: -; j_gene: TRBJ2-1; len: 15; CDR3nt: TGTGCCAGCAGCCCTCAGGTGAACTCCTACAATGAGCAGTTCTTC; CDR3aa: CASSPQVNSYNEQFF
d_gene: -; v_gene: TRBV19; abundance: -; j_gene: TRBJ2-5; len: 13; CDR3nt: TGTGCCAGTACCTCAGGGGTGATGGAGACCCAGTACTTC; CDR3aa: CASTSGVMETQYF
d_gene: -; v_gene: TRBV6-1; abundance: once; j_gene: TRBJ2-7; len: 14; CDR3nt: TGTGCCAGCAGTGAATTGTCCTTTCGACTCGAGCAGTACTTC; CDR3aa: CASSELSFRLEQYF
d_gene: -; v_gene: TRBV2; abundance: few; j_gene: TRBJ1-2; len: 13; CDR3nt: TGTGCCAGCAGTGAGCAGGGCAACTATGGCTACACCTTC; CDR3aa: CASSEQGNYGYTF
d_gene: TRBD1; v_gene: TRBV4-1; abundance: -; j_gene: TRBJ2-7; len: 15; CDR3nt: TGCGCCAGCAGCCAAGAGGGGACAGGGTATAACGAGCAGTACTTC; CDR3aa: CASSQEGTGYNEQYF
d_gene: TRBD1; v_gene: TRBV5-6; abundance: -; j_gene: TRBJ2-5; len: 16; CDR3nt: TGTGCCAGCAGCTTGTTGGACAGGGGCACCAAAGAGACCCAGTACTTC; CDR3aa: CASSLLDRGTKETQYF
d_gene: TRBD1; v_gene: TRBV29-1; abundance: few; j_gene: TRBJ1-1; len: 11; CDR3nt: TGCAGCGTAGGGACAGCCACTGAAGCTTTCTTT; CDR3aa: CSVGTATEAFF
d_gene: -; v_gene: TRBV21-1; abundance: -; j_gene: TRBJ2-3; len: 15; CDR3nt: TGTGCCAGCAGCCCTCGGGGGGAGGGTACAGATACGCAGTATTTT; CDR3aa: CASSPRGEGTDTQYF
d_gene: -; v_gene: TRBV28; abundance: -; j_gene: TRBJ1-4; len: 13; CDR3nt: TGTGCCAGCAGTTTTGGCAGGAATGAAAAACTGTTTTTT; CDR3aa: CASSFGRNEKLFF
d_gene: -; v_gene: TRBV9; abundance: few; j_gene: TRBJ1-2; len: 15; CDR3nt: TGTGCCAGCAGCGTAGCTACGGGGGTAGGGTATGGCTACACCTTC; CDR3aa: CASSVATGVGYGYTF
d_gene: -; v_gene: TRBV7-9; abundance: -; j_gene: TRBJ1-1; len: 13; CDR3nt: TGTGCCAGCAGCGCCGAGATGAACACTGAAGCTTTCTTT; CDR3aa: CASSAEMNTEAFF
d_gene: -; v_gene: TRBV19; abundance: -; j_gene: TRBJ2-1; len: 14; CDR3nt: TGTGCCAGTAGTATAACCCCCGGGGTGAATGAGCAGTTCTTC; CDR3aa: CASSITPGVNEQFF
d_gene: TRBD2; v_gene: TRBV6-1; abundance: few; j_gene: TRBJ2-5; len: 15; CDR3nt: TGTGCCAGCAGTGAATCAGGCGGGGGTCAAGAGACCCAGTACTTC; CDR3aa: CASSESGGGQETQYF
d_gene: -; v_gene: TRBV5-4; abundance: -; j_gene: TRBJ2-3; len: 12; CDR3nt: TGTGCCAGCAGCTTTTCTAGGGAGTCGCAGTATTTT; CDR3aa: CASSFSRESQYF
d_gene: TRBD2; v_gene: TRBV28; abundance: -; j_gene: TRBJ2-7; len: 16; CDR3nt: TGTGCCAGCAGTCCCCCCAGCGGGGGATTTTTTCACAAGCAGTATTTC; CDR3aa: CASSPPSGGFFHKQYF
d_gene: -; v_gene: TRBV2; abundance: -; j_gene: TRBJ1-2; len: 16; CDR3nt: TGTGCCAGCAGTGAATTCAACAGGGAGCTGTTCTATGGCTACACCTTC; CDR3aa: CASSEFNRELFYGYTF
d_gene: -; v_gene: TRBV18; abundance: -; j_gene: TRBJ2-5; len: 14; CDR3nt: TGTGCCAGCTCACCAGGGTTCGGAGTAGAGACCCAGTACTTC; CDR3aa: CASSPGFGVETQYF
d_gene: TRBD2; v_gene: TRBV19; abundance: -; j_gene: TRBJ2-2; len: 15; CDR3nt: TGTGCCAGTACCGGACTAGCGGGGAACACCGGGGAGCTGTTTTTT; CDR3aa: CASTGLAGNTGELFF
d_gene: TRBD1; v_gene: TRBV7-3; abundance: -; j_gene: TRBJ1-1; len: 13; CDR3nt: TGTGCCAGCAGCCCCCAGGGACAGGGGGTAGCTTTCTTT; CDR3aa: CASSPQGQGVAFF
d_gene: -; v_gene: TRBV29-1; abundance: few; j_gene: TRBJ2-1; len: 15; CDR3nt: TGCAGCGTTGCAACTAGCCCGAGCTCCTACAATGAGCAGTTCTTC; CDR3aa: CSVATSPSSYNEQFF
d_gene: -; v_gene: TRBV7-2; abundance: -; j_gene: TRBJ2-7; len: 16; CDR3nt: TGTGCCAGCAGCCTAAGCCCGGGATCTCAGGCCTACGAGCAGTACTTC; CDR3aa: CASSLSPGSQAYEQYF
d_gene: TRBD2; v_gene: TRBV5-1; abundance: once; j_gene: TRBJ2-5; len: 15; CDR3nt: TGCGCCAGCACTGAGGGACTAGCGTTCCAAGAGACCCAGTACTTC; CDR3aa: CASTEGLAFQETQYF
d_gene: TRBD2; v_gene: TRBV30; abundance: few; j_gene: TRBJ2-2; len: 16; CDR3nt: TGTGCCTGGAGTATTGGACTAGCTAAGGACACCGGGGAGCTGTTTTTT; CDR3aa: CAWSIGLAKDTGELFF
d_gene: TRBD2; v_gene: TRBV6-5; abundance: few; j_gene: TRBJ2-5; len: 14; CDR3nt: TGTGCCAGCAGATTAGCGGGAGCCCAAGAGACCCAGTACTTC; CDR3aa: CASRLAGAQETQYF
d_gene: TRBD1; v_gene: TRBV5-1; abundance: -; j_gene: TRBJ2-2; len: 15; CDR3nt: TGCGCCAGCAGCTTGACAGGGGCGAACACCGGGGAGCTGTTTTTT; CDR3aa: CASSLTGANTGELFF
d_gene: -; v_gene: TRBV7-3; abundance: -; j_gene: TRBJ2-3; len: 13; CDR3nt: TGTGCCAGCAGCTTGTCGGGCACAGATACGCAGTATTTT; CDR3aa: CASSLSGTDTQYF
d_gene: TRBD1; v_gene: TRBV30; abundance: -; j_gene: TRBJ2-7; len: 12; CDR3nt: TGTGCCTGGCGGACAGGCTCCTACGAGCAGTACTTC; CDR3aa: CAWRTGSYEQYF
d_gene: TRBD2; v_gene: TRBV2; abundance: -; j_gene: TRBJ2-7; len: 15; CDR3nt: TGTGCCAGCAGGGTAACCGGGACTAGCGGAACTGAGCAGTACTTC; CDR3aa: CASRVTGTSGTEQYF
d_gene: TRBD1; v_gene: TRBV19; abundance: few; j_gene: TRBJ1-1; len: 12; CDR3nt: TGTGCCAGTAGTCTTCGACAGGGGCAGGCTTTCTTT; CDR3aa: CASSLRQGQAFF
d_gene: -; v_gene: TRBV4-1; abundance: -; j_gene: TRBJ1-2; len: 15; CDR3nt: TGCGCCAGCAGCCAAGCGGGGGGGAACGGCTATGGCTACACCTTC; CDR3aa: CASSQAGGNGYGYTF
d_gene: TRBD1; v_gene: TRBV2; abundance: -; j_gene: TRBJ2-6; len: 16; CDR3nt: TGTGCCAGAACCGGGACAGGGGGATCTGGGGCCAACGTCCTGACTTTC; CDR3aa: CARTGTGGSGANVLTF
d_gene: TRBD2; v_gene: TRBV7-9; abundance: -; j_gene: TRBJ2-2; len: 15; CDR3nt: TGTGCCAGCAGTAGAGGGACTACTTCAACCGGGGAGCTGTTTTTT; CDR3aa: CASSRGTTSTGELFF
d_gene: -; v_gene: TRBV9; abundance: -; j_gene: TRBJ2-2; len: 15; CDR3nt: TGTGCCAGCAGCGTAGCCCACGGGAACACCGGGGAGCTGTTTTTT; CDR3aa: CASSVAHGNTGELFF
d_gene: -; v_gene: TRBV9; abundance: few; j_gene: TRBJ1-2; len: 16; CDR3nt: TGTGCCAGCAGCTCCCAGTCGGACGGGGTTGGCGATGGCTACACCTTC; CDR3aa: CASSSQSDGVGDGYTF
d_gene: -; v_gene: TRBV11-2; abundance: -; j_gene: TRBJ1-3; len: 14; CDR3nt: TGTGCCAGCAGCGACAGGAACTCTGGAAACACCATATATTTT; CDR3aa: CASSDRNSGNTIYF
d_gene: -; v_gene: TRBV11-3; abundance: -; j_gene: TRBJ2-7; len: 13; CDR3nt: TGTGCCAGCAGCTTTGGGGCAGGGTACGAGCAGTACTTC; CDR3aa: CASSFGAGYEQYF
d_gene: TRBD2; v_gene: TRBV5-1; abundance: -; j_gene: TRBJ2-1; len: 15; CDR3nt: TGCGCCAGCAGCCAGGGACTAGCGGGAGTGGGTGAGCAGTTCTTC; CDR3aa: CASSQGLAGVGEQFF
d_gene: TRBD1; v_gene: TRBV4-2; abundance: -; j_gene: TRBJ2-3; len: 14; CDR3nt: TGTGCTTCGTCGGGACAGGGGGCTACAGATACGCAGTATTTT; CDR3aa: CASSGQGATDTQYF
d_gene: TRBD1; v_gene: TRBV7-2; abundance: few; j_gene: TRBJ1-4; len: 16; CDR3nt: TGTGCCAGCAGCTTAGCGTGGAGGACAGGGGGTGAAAAACTGTTTTTT; CDR3aa: CASSLAWRTGGEKLFF
d_gene: TRBD1; v_gene: TRBV14; abundance: -; j_gene: TRBJ2-3; len: 18; CDR3nt: TGTGCCAGCAGCCATAGGTTTATCGGACAGGGGTTCGCAGATACGCAGTATTTT; CDR3aa: CASSHRFIGQGFADTQYF
d_gene: TRBD2; v_gene: TRBV14; abundance: -; j_gene: TRBJ2-1; len: 15; CDR3nt: TGTGCCAGCAGCCTACTAGCGGGAGGGCCAGCTGAGCAGTTCTTC; CDR3aa: CASSLLAGGPAEQFF
d_gene: -; v_gene: TRBV10-3; abundance: -; j_gene: TRBJ2-5; len: 11; CDR3nt: TGTGCCAGCCGGGACAAAGAGACCCAGTACTTC; CDR3aa: CASRDKETQYF
d_gene: TRBD1; v_gene: TRBV11-2; abundance: -; j_gene: TRBJ2-4; len: 18; CDR3nt: TGTGCCAGCAGCTTAAGTTTCGGACAGGCCTTAGCCAAAAACATTCAGTACTTC; CDR3aa: CASSLSFGQALAKNIQYF